Listed here are 10 T cell receptor beta chains from one sample, sequenced in a study of cytotoxic CD8 clonotypes in ibrutinib-treated CLL. Generated by immunoSEQ multiplex PCR, the TCRdb table keeps only in-frame clones and is missing some. The repertoire holds around 160,000 clones, with roughly 88% as singletons. The sequencing used PBMCs, collected at disease progression, from a patient treated with ibrutinib. The receptors shown here come from a human donor with chronic lymphocytic leukemia.

V usage is TRBV19 and J usage is TRBJ1-2; D is unclear. V was clipped by 6 bases and J by 7 bases, with 18 bases between them. The CDR3 has 14 amino acids. Looked up from germline, CDR1 is LNHDA and CDR2 is SQIVND (reference sequence). The CDR3 here is CASRSGGIGSGYTF. CDR3 nucleotide sequence: TGTGCCAGTAGATCGGGTGGCATTGGCAGTGGCTACACCTTC.

This rearrangement joins TRBV19 to TRBJ2-5; maybe TRBD2 (6 bases). V shed 10 bases and J shed 4 bases, with 22 bases lying between them. This CDR3 spans 15 amino acids. Germline CDR1 LNHDA, CDR2 SQIVND (reference sequence). The CDR3 coding sequence is TGTGCCACCATACCCGATGGGGGGTCCGGAGAGACCCAGTACTTC. It translates to CATIPDGGSGETQYF.

The chain combines TRBV9 with TRBJ2-3; 13 bases map to TRBD2. The CDR3 runs to 16 residues. CDR1 is SGDLS and CDR2 is YYNGEE in the germline V gene. Trimming removed 2 bases from V and 4 bases from J; junction bases left unmatched: 4. CDR3 sequence: CASSVGGLAGADTQYF. DNA of the CDR3: TGTGCCAGCAGCGTTGGAGGACTAGCGGGAGCAGATACGCAGTATTTT.

V and J are TRBV7-2 and TRBJ2-1; D is perhaps TRBD1 (6 bases). The V end lost 5 bases, the J end lost 13 bases, and 12 bases lay between the germline ends. The CDR3 loop spans 11 amino acids. Germline V gene sequence: CDR1 SGHTA, CDR2 FQGNSA. The CDR3 spells CASSARTVQFF. The CDR3 DNA reads as TGTGCCAGCAGCGCCAGGACAGTCCAGTTCTTC.

This chain links TRBV4-1 with TRBJ2-2; D tentatively fits TRBD1 or TRBD2 (5 bases each). V was trimmed by 0 bases and J by 4 bases, leaving 18 bases between them. The CDR3 is 18 amino acids. In germline, CDR1 is MGHRA, CDR2 YSYEKL. The CDR3 loop reads CASSQDPTGTGPTGELFF. In DNA form, the CDR3 reads TGCGCCAGCAGCCAAGATCCTACCGGGACGGGGCCCACCGGGGAGCTGTTTTTT.

This clone was picked up a small number of times. This sequence joins TRBV27 and TRBJ2-6; no clear D. This CDR3 region has 14 residues. The V gene lost 5 bases and the J gene lost 2 bases, with 7 bases spanning the gap. The germline V gene has CDR1 MNHEY and CDR2 SMNVEV (reference sequence). This CDR3 reads CASSPQTGANVLTF. CDR3 nucleotides: TGTGCCAGCAGTCCACAAACTGGGGCCAACGTCCTGACTTTC.

This clone was observed a few times. The chain links TRBV6-4 to TRBJ2-3, with TRBD2 as a possible D gene (5 bases). V was shortened by 5 bases and J by 6 bases, with 18 bases between the two germline ends. The CDR3 has 15 residues. CDR1 is MRHNA and CDR2 is SNTAGT in the germline V gene. The CDR3 loop is CASSTKREGPDTQYF. CDR3 DNA sequence: TGTGCCAGCAGTACGAAGCGAGAGGGCCCTGATACGCAGTATTTT.

This clone was recorded at least ten times. The chain recombines TRBV27 with TRBJ2-7; possible D gene TRBD2, 6 bases. This CDR3 has 15 amino acids. The V end lost 6 bases, the J end lost 3 bases, and 18 bases lay between the germline ends. Germline values: CDR1 MNHEY, CDR2 SMNVEV (reference sequence). The CDR3 region has the DNA TGTGCCAGCAGCACTAGTAAGGGGAGGAACTACGAGCAGTACTTC. Protein sequence: CASSTSKGRNYEQYF.

The DNA of the CDR3 is TGTGCCAGCAGCTCCGGGACATCCGGCTCTGGAAACACCATATATTTT. Translated: CASSSGTSGSGNTIYF. The chain uses TRBV7-2 and TRBJ1-3, with a tentative D call TRBD1 (6 bases). CDR3 length: 16 amino acids. V gave up 4 bases and J gave up 0 bases, with 13 bases separating them. Germline CDR1 is SGHTA and CDR2 is FQGNSA.

This clone was observed a few times. The chain carries TRBV5-1 and TRBJ1-5; D may be TRBD1 (5 bases). Trimming cost V 4 bases and J 3 bases, with 14 bases left between them. CDR3 length equals 15 residues. Germline CDR1 reads SGHRS; CDR2 reads YFSETQ. CDR3 sequence: CASSLAAGNNQPQHF. The CDR3 nucleotides read TGCGCCAGCAGCCTGGCCGCAGGGAACAATCAGCCCCAGCATTTT.